This T cell receptor beta chain was sequenced during a study of T cell repertoires in cytomegalovirus infection. Study overall: The authors used CMV epitopes that were HLA-C-restricted (recently identified) and HLA-B-restricted (well studied). CMV infection plus the matching HLA type was flagged by public TCR beta signatures.

Broader study findings: People with CMV and the relevant HLA were identified by cumulative public TCR beta family frequency. Ex vivo, HLA-C-restricted CMV-specific TCR beta clonotypes prevailed over the rest of the response.

This clonotype was detected a few times. Antigen: not known. The V gene's germline CDR1 is ENHRY and CDR2 SYGVKD. This CDR3 has 15 residues. Unmatched junction bases numbered 4, after V lost 4 bases and J lost 2 bases. TCRdb reprocessed the reads with MiXCR, giving one entry per CDR3 protein. There are approximately 470,000 distinct CDR3 sequences in the sample; about 42% occur only once, and about two fifths lies in the top ten. The receptor comes from a human donor in good health (CMV status not recorded). Some clones in this sample may be carry-over from other donors' samples. The chain recombines TRBV10-3 with TRBJ1-5; 8 nucleotides match TRBD1. Sequenced material: cultured PBMCs, taken from culture after CMV antigen stimulation. The CDR3 DNA is TGTGCCATCAGTGTTGGGACAGGCCGCAATCAGCCCCAGCATTTT. Protein: CAISVGTGRNQPQHF.